A single sample is the source of the 32 T cell receptor beta chains below, sequenced in a study of regulatory dendritic cells for organ transplantation. Clones were sequenced by immunoSEQ multiplex PCR, and TCRdb holds only the in-frame ones, with some missing. This sample has 20,000 to 25,000 clones, with about 79% found just once. Sequencing was done on a sample of memory CD4+ T cells from blood. Subset given: CD45RO+ memory T cells. All receptors derive from a human donor in good health.

The rearrangement uses TRBV5-4 and TRBJ1-1; 12 bases map to TRBD1. V was pared by 5 bases and J by 7 bases, with 12 bases of the junction left unmatched. Germline V gives CDR1 SGHNT, CDR2 YYREEE (reference sequence). The CDR3 consists of 16 residues. As DNA, the CDR3 is TGTGCCAGCAGACAAGAGGGGACAGGGGGCATCGATGAAGCTTTCTTT. Translating it yields CASRQEGTGGIDEAFF.

CDR3: CASSDRGGSHEQYF. Written as DNA, the CDR3 is TGTGCCAGCAGTGATCGGGGGGGCAGCCACGAGCAGTACTTC. V usage is TRBV6-5 and J usage is TRBJ2-7; 8 nucleotides align to TRBD2. The CDR3 sequence is 14 residues long. V trimming: 5 bases; J trimming: 5 bases; junction bases outside the gene matches: 8. Germline CDR1 reads MNHEY; CDR2 reads SVGAGI.

The CDR3 sequence is CASSAGGYYQPQHF. CDR3 nucleotides: TGTGCCAGCAGTGCAGGGGGGTACTACCAGCCCCAGCATTTT. The chain combines TRBV2 with TRBJ1-5; 7 nucleotides agree with TRBD1. The CDR3 loop spans 14 amino acids. Trimming at V came to 4 bases and at J to 7 bases, leaving 7 bases not matched to a gene. Germline CDR1 and CDR2: SNHLY and FYNNEI.

The chain combines TRBV29-1 with TRBJ1-1; a possible D gene is TRBD1 (5 bases). V lost 4 bases to trimming and J lost 5 bases, with 11 bases between them. CDR1 is SQVTM, CDR2 ANQGSEA, per germline. This CDR3 spans 12 amino acids. The CDR3 region has the DNA TGCAGCGTTGCGGCGGGGGGGACTGAAGCTTTCTTT. It codes for CSVAAGGTEAFF. The full variable domain, rest sourced from reference TRBV29-1 and TRBJ1-1, is SAVISQKPSRDICQRGTSLTIQCQVDSQVTMMFWYRQQPGQSLTLIATANQGSEATYESGFVIDKFPISRPNLTFSTLTVSNMSPEDSSIYLCSVAAGGTEAFFGQGTRLTVV.

This rearrangement joins TRBV5-4 to TRBJ1-1, with TRBD1 as a possible D gene (6 bases). Trimming cost V 2 bases and J 3 bases, with 17 bases left between them. Germline V gene data show CDR1 as SGHNT and CDR2 as YYREEE (reference sequence). This CDR3 spans 16 amino acids. The CDR3 DNA is TGTGCCAGCAGCTTCCACAGGGTCTTGTCGGACACTGAAGCTTTCTTT. Amino acid sequence: CASSFHRVLSDTEAFF.

The chain is built from TRBV5-4 and TRBJ1-4; D gene uncertain. Germline CDR1 and CDR2: SGHNT and YYREEE (reference sequence). CDR3 size: 14 residues. Trimming left V 1 base short and J 5 bases short, with 9 bases between. The CDR3 here is CASSLWGANEKLFF. As DNA, the CDR3 is TGTGCCAGCAGCTTGTGGGGAGCAAATGAAAAACTGTTTTTT.

V and J are TRBV7-2 and TRBJ1-2, with 7 bases that match TRBD1. The ends lost 4 bases at V and 4 bases at J; junction bases unmatched: 9. There are 15 residues in the CDR3. Germline values: CDR1 SGHTA, CDR2 FQGNSA. As DNA, the CDR3 is TGTGCCAGCAGCTCCTACACGACAGGGCGCTATGGCTACACCTTC. Protein sequence: CASSSYTTGRYGYTF.

This chain joins TRBV7-2 and TRBJ2-5; possibly TRBD1 for D (5 bases). V was cut by 1 base and J by 5 bases, with 17 bases left in between. The CDR3 consists of 16 residues. The germline V gene encodes CDR1 SGHTA and CDR2 FQGNSA. The CDR3 sequence is CASSLVVGANGETQYF. CDR3 in DNA: TGTGCCAGCAGCTTAGTGGTTGGGGCCAACGGGGAGACCCAGTACTTC.

The chain carries TRBV2 and TRBJ1-2; D ambiguous. Germline CDR1 SNHLY, CDR2 FYNNEI. The CDR3 length is 13 residues. Trimming took 1 base from V and 7 from J, leaving 10 bases between them. The CDR3 DNA follows: TGTGCCAGCAGTGAAGGGGCGGGAACTGGCTACACCTTC. This sequence encodes CASSEGAGTGYTF.

J is TRBJ1-4 and V is TRBV4-2; 7 positions agree with TRBD1. Germline V gives CDR1 LGHNA, CDR2 YNFKEQ. Trimming at V came to 4 bases and at J to 5 bases, leaving 7 bases not matched to a gene. The CDR3 loop spans 15 amino acids. CDR3 sequence reads: CASSPSQGDNEKLFF. In DNA form, the CDR3 reads TGTGCCAGCAGCCCATCTCAGGGGGACAATGAAAAACTGTTTTTT.

The chain uses TRBV5-6 and TRBJ1-4, with no clear D. The CDR3 spans 14 residues. Germline loops: CDR1 SGHDT, CDR2 YYEEEE. V lost 4 bases, J lost 14 bases, and 21 bases lay in between. CDR3: CASSPGVGWRELFF. In nucleotides, the CDR3 is TGTGCCAGCAGCCCGGGAGTCGGTTGGCGTGAGCTGTTTTTT.

The chain employs TRBV9 and TRBJ2-3; 7 bases are shared with TRBD1. Germline values: CDR1 SGDLS, CDR2 YYNGEE. The V gene end was trimmed by 2 bases and the J gene end by 0 bases; junction bases not matched to a gene: 3. This CDR3 is 15 amino acids long. Here the CDR3 DNA reads TGTGCCAGCAGCGTTGACAGGGAGAGCACAGATACGCAGTATTTT. Its protein is CASSVDRESTDTQYF.

CDR3 in amino acids: CSVGGVGSYEQYF. The DNA of the CDR3 is TGCAGCGTTGGGGGAGTGGGATCCTACGAGCAGTACTTC. This chain links TRBV29-1 with TRBJ2-7; D may be TRBD2 (5 bases). Germline CDR1 reads SQVTM; CDR2 reads ANQGSEA. With 4 bases removed from V and 1 base from J, the gap between germline ends came to 11 bases. The CDR3 has 13 amino acids.

The chain links TRBV7-8 to TRBJ1-2; D gene unclear. The CDR3 length is 18 residues. V lost 0 bases and J lost 3, with 20 bases in between. Germline CDR1 and CDR2: SGHVS and FQNEAQ. CDR3 sequence reads: CASSLAYVTATADYGYTF. In nucleotides, the CDR3 is TGTGCCAGCAGCTTAGCGTACGTGACCGCTACTGCGGACTATGGCTACACCTTC.

The chain carries TRBV5-6 and TRBJ1-4; possible D gene TRBD1, 6 bases. V was cut by 6 bases and J by 4 bases, with 13 bases left in between. The CDR3 runs to 14 residues. Looked up from germline, CDR1 is SGHDT and CDR2 is YYEEEE. The CDR3 loop is CASTRTARNEKLFF. The CDR3 DNA reads as TGTGCCAGCACGAGGACAGCACGTAATGAAAAACTGTTTTTT.

This chain connects TRBV2 to TRBJ2-4; perhaps TRBD2 as D (6 bases). V gave up 9 bases and J gave up 6 bases, with 18 bases separating them. Germline CDR1 and CDR2: SNHLY and FYNNEI. This CDR3 has 14 amino acids. The CDR3 here is CASFSGVTGNIQYF. CDR3 nucleotide sequence: TGTGCCAGTTTTTCGGGGGTCACGGGAAACATTCAGTACTTC.

This sequence joins TRBV5-8 and TRBJ2-7, with a weak D call TRBD2 (5 bases). The CDR3 consists of 13 residues. V lost 4 bases, J lost 3 bases, and 11 bases lay in between. Germline V gene sequence: CDR1 SGHTS, CDR2 YDEGEE. The CDR3 sequence is CASSTVDFYEQYF. The CDR3 region has the DNA TGTGCCAGCAGCACCGTGGACTTCTACGAGCAGTACTTC.

The rearrangement joins TRBV6-5 to TRBJ2-5; TRBD1 aligns across 8 bases. The junction had 10 bases not matched to a gene; V was cut back by 2 bases and J by 5 bases. CDR1 MNHEY and CDR2 SVGAGI come from the germline V gene. The CDR3 totals 16 residues. The chain's CDR3 is CASSYRIRTGRETQYF. Written as DNA, the CDR3 is TGTGCCAGCAGTTACCGAATAAGGACAGGGAGGGAGACCCAGTACTTC.

The chain joins TRBV9 to TRBJ2-1; 7 bases are shared with TRBD1. Germline-derived CDR1 and CDR2 are SGDLS and YYNGEE. V was pared by 4 bases and J by 3 bases, with 10 bases of the junction left unmatched. The CDR3 consists of 16 residues. In DNA, the CDR3 is TGTGCCAGCAGCCCCCGAGGGACAGACGTCTACAATGAGCAGTTCTTC. Its protein is CASSPRGTDVYNEQFF.

V is TRBV7-2 and J is TRBJ2-1; D is ambiguous. Germline loops: CDR1 SGHTA, CDR2 FQGNSA. CDR3 length equals 12 residues. With 1 base removed from V and 7 bases from J, the gap between germline ends came to 5 bases. The chain's CDR3 is CASSLGRNEQFF. CDR3 coding DNA: TGTGCCAGCAGCTTAGGGAGAAATGAGCAGTTCTTC.

The CDR3 here is CASSWTGVRVYNEQFF. CDR3 nucleotides: TGTGCCAGCAGTTGGACCGGGGTAAGGGTCTACAATGAGCAGTTCTTC. V is TRBV13 and J is TRBJ2-1; D may be TRBD2 (5 bases). Germline loops: CDR1 PRHDT, CDR2 FYEKMQ (reference sequence). V lost 6 bases and J lost 3, with 18 bases in between. The CDR3 has 16 amino acids.

The chain has TRBV6-6 and TRBJ1-1; 7 nucleotides match TRBD1. Trimming removed 6 bases from V and 1 base from J; junction bases left unmatched: 8. The CDR3 is made up of 15 amino acids. The V gene's germline CDR1 is MNHNY and CDR2 SVGAGI (reference sequence). The DNA of the CDR3 is TGTGCCAGCAGGGTTACAGGGGCTGCGAACACTGAAGCTTTCTTT. This codes for CASRVTGAANTEAFF.

This sequence joins TRBV10-3 and TRBJ2-7; 12 bases map to TRBD2. Germline lookup yields CDR1 ENHRY and CDR2 SYGVKD. The CDR3 sequence is 14 residues long. With V trimmed by 6 bases and J by 3 bases, 3 bases remained unmatched. The DNA of the CDR3 is TGTGCCATCAGCAGACTAGCGGGGGACTACGAGCAGTACTTC. Protein product: CAISRLAGDYEQYF.

This clone was counted only a few times. The V call is TRBV7-9, the J call TRBJ1-1, with 7 positions matching TRBD1. The ends lost 5 bases at V and 5 bases at J; junction bases unmatched: 14. The CDR3 loop spans 16 amino acids. The V gene's germline CDR1 is SEHNR and CDR2 FQNEAQ (reference sequence). CDR3 DNA: TGTGCCAGCAGCCCCGGACAGGTTACAAAATTAACTGAAGCTTTCTTT. Its protein product is CASSPGQVTKLTEAFF.

The gene calls are TRBV6-6 and TRBJ2-7; tentative D call: TRBD1 (5 bases). V lost 6 bases to trimming and J lost 6 bases, with 24 bases between them. Germline V CDR1 and CDR2: MNHNY, SVGAGI (reference sequence). The CDR3 is made up of 16 amino acids. The chain's CDR3 is CASSYTTGHPQLEQYF. CDR3 coding DNA: TGTGCCAGCAGCTACACAACCGGACACCCCCAACTCGAGCAGTACTTC.

This sequence joins TRBV11-2 and TRBJ2-3, with 8 positions matching TRBD2. Germline V CDR1 and CDR2: SGHAT, FQNNGV. V shed 1 base, J shed 3 bases, and the junction held 6 bases outside the gene matches. The CDR3 sequence is 16 residues long. In nucleotides, the CDR3 is TGTGCCAGCAGCTTAGGCCCAGCGGGGGAGACAGATACGCAGTATTTT. It specifies CASSLGPAGETDTQYF.

V and J are TRBV5-1 and TRBJ2-5; unclear D gene. CDR1 is SGHRS and CDR2 is YFSETQ in the germline V gene. The CDR3 has 13 residues. Trimming left V 4 bases short and J 5 bases short, with 12 bases between. CDR3 in DNA: TGCGCCAGCAGCCCCCAGGCTCGGGAGACCCAGTACTTC. This sequence encodes CASSPQARETQYF.

This clone was seen only once. The chain combines TRBV6-5 with TRBJ1-4; 10 nucleotides match TRBD1. Germline V gene lookup returns CDR1 MNHEY and CDR2 SVGAGI. The CDR3 contains 15 residues. The V and J ends lost 6 bases and 6 bases, in that order; junction bases with no gene match: 7. CDR3 nucleotides: TGTGCCAGCAGCCGCGACAGGGGGCAATATGAAAAACTGTTTTTT. It translates to CASSRDRGQYEKLFF.

This clone has more than one count but fewer than ten. This chain joins TRBV9 and TRBJ1-2; D not resolved. The CDR3 spans 14 residues. The germline V gene encodes CDR1 SGDLS and CDR2 YYNGEE. Between the trimmed V and J ends, which lost 3 bases and 5 bases, there was a span of 14 bases. The DNA for the CDR3 is TGTGCCAGCAGCGATTCAGCCCTCGGGTATGGCTACACCTTC. Its protein product is CASSDSALGYGYTF.

This clone appeared a single time. The chain combines TRBV7-3 with TRBJ2-2; the match to TRBD1 covers 10 bases. Germline assignment: CDR1 SGHTA and CDR2 FQGTGA. The V segment lost 2 bases and the J segment 6 bases; nucleotides outside the gene matches: 3. The CDR3 is 15 amino acids. Here the CDR3 reads CASSLFGQGAGELFF. The CDR3 region has the DNA TGTGCCAGCAGCTTATTCGGACAGGGGGCCGGGGAGCTGTTTTTT.

The chain joins TRBV7-9 to TRBJ2-7, with TRBD2 identical over 8 bases. Germline CDR1 and CDR2: SEHNR and FQNEAQ (reference sequence). The CDR3 is made up of 14 amino acids. V gave up 3 bases and J gave up 3 bases; unmatched junction bases: 4. The CDR3 protein is CASSFTSGNYEQYF. The CDR3 DNA reads as TGTGCCAGCAGCTTTACTAGCGGCAACTACGAGCAGTACTTC.

In its sample, this clone was seen a few times. Other DNA sequences in this sample translate to the same CDR3. The chain recombines TRBV7-9 with TRBJ1-1, with 7 bases identical to TRBD1. The V gene's germline CDR1 is SEHNR and CDR2 FQNEAQ (reference sequence). This CDR3 contains 12 residues. V gave up 5 bases and J gave up 5 bases; unmatched junction bases: 2. The CDR3 is CASSPGGTEAFF. The CDR3 DNA follows: TGTGCCAGCAGCCCAGGGGGGACTGAAGCTTTCTTT.